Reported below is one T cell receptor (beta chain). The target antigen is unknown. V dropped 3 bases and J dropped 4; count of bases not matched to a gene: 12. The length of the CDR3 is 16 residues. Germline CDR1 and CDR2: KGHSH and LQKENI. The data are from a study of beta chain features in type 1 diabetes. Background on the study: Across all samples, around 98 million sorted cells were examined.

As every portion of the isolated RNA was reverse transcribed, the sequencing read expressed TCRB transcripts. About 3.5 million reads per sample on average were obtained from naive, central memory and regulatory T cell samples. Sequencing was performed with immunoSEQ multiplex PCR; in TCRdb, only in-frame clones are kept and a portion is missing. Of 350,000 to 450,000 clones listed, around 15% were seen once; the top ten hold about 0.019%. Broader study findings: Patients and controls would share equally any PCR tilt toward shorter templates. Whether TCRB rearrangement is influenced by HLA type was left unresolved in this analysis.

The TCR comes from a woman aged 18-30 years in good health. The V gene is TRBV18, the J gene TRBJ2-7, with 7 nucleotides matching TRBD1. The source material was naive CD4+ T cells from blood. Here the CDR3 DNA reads TGTGCCAGCTCACCCCTCCCTCGAGGGACAGAATACGAGCAGTACTTC. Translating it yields CASSPLPRGTEYEQYF.